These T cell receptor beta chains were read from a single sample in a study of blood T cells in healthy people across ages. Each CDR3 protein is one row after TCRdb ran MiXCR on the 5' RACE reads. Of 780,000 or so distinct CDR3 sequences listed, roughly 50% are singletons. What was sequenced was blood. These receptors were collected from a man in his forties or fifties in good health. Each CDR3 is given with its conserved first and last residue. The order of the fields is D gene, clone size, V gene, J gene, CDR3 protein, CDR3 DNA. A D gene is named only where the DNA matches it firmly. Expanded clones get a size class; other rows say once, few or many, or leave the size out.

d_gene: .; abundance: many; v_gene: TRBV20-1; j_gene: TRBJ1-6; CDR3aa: CSASPLQGSPLHF; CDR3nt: TGCAGTGCTTCCCCCCTACAGGGTTCACCCCTCCACTTT
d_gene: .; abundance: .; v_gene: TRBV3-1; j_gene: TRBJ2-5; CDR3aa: CASSQTPTGWETQYF; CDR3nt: TGTGCCAGCAGCCAAACACCGACAGGTTGGGAGACCCAGTACTTC
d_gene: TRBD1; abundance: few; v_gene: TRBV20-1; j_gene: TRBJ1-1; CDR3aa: CSARGQGERNTEAFF; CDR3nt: TGCAGTGCTAGAGGACAGGGGGAGCGGAACACTGAAGCTTTCTTT
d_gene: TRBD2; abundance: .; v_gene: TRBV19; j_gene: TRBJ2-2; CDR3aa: CASSSLAEDTGELFF; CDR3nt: TGTGCCAGTAGTTCACTAGCGGAAGACACCGGGGAGCTGTTTTTT
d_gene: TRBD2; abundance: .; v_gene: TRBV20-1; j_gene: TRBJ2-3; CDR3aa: CSASSGGGDTQYF; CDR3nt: TGCAGTGCTAGTTCGGGGGGGGGAGATACGCAGTATTTT
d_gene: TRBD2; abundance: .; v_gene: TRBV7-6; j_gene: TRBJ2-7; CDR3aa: CASSLVAGGGGEQYF; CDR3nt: TGTGCCAGCAGCTTAGTAGCGGGAGGTGGGGGCGAGCAGTACTTC
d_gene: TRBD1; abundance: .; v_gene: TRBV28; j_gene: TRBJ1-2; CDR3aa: CASSLISRGGEYGYTF; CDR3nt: TGTGCCAGCAGTTTAATAAGCAGGGGGGGAGAGTATGGCTACACCTTC
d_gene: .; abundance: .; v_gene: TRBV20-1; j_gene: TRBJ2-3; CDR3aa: CSARVLGWGRTDTQYF; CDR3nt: TGCAGTGCTAGAGTGCTAGGGTGGGGTCGCACAGATACGCAGTATTTT
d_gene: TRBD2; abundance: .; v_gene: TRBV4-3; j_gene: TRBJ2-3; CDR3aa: CASSQVPSGSLSTDTQYF; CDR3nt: TGCGCCAGCAGCCAAGTCCCTAGCGGGTCCCTTAGCACAGATACGCAGTATTTT
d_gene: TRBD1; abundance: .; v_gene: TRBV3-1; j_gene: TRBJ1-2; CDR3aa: CASSHAFLRDRGYGYTF; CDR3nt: TGTGCCAGCAGCCACGCCTTCTTGAGGGACAGGGGCTATGGCTACACCTTC
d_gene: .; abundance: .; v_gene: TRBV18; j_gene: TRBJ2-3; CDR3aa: CASSPVGADTQYF; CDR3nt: TGTGCCAGCTCACCAGTCGGGGCAGATACGCAGTATTTT
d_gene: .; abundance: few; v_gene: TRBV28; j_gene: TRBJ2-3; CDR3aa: CASSFDDRGGTTQYF; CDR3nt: TGTGCCAGCAGTTTTGATGATAGGGGGGGCACTACGCAGTATTTT
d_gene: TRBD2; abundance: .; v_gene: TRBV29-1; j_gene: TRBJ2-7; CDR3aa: CSGGRTSGVYNEQYF; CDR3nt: TGCAGCGGAGGAAGGACTAGCGGGGTCTACAATGAGCAGTACTTC
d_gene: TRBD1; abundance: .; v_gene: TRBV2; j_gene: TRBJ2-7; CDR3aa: CASRLIVGQGRGEQYF; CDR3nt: TGTGCCAGCAGACTAATAGTGGGACAGGGACGGGGCGAGCAGTACTTC
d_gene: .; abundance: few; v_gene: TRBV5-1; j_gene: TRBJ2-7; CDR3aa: CASKDNLEGSEQYF; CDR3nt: TGCGCCAGCAAAGATAATCTCGAGGGTTCCGAGCAGTACTTC
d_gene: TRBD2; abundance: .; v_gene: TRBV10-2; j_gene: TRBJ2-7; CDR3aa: CASSTTAGTRSYEQYF; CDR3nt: TGCGCCAGCAGTACCACAGCCGGGACTAGATCCTACGAGCAGTACTTC
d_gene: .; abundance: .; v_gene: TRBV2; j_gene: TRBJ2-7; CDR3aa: CASMLADSYEQYF; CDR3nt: TGTGCCAGCATGCTGGCAGACTCCTACGAGCAGTACTTC
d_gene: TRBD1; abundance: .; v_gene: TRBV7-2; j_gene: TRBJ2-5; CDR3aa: CASSLGTGGMKTQYF; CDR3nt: TGTGCCAGCAGCCTAGGGACAGGGGGCATGAAGACCCAGTACTTC